The T cell receptor beta chain under discussion was sequenced for a study of T cells in Graves' hyperthyroidism and ophthalmopathy. Study-wide findings and caveats: Also found in blood were most expanded thyroid clonotypes above 0.001.

The CDR3 has 17 amino acids. Trimming at V came to 5 bases and at J to 0 bases, leaving 12 bases not matched to a gene. Germline V gene data show CDR1 as SEHNR and CDR2 as FQNEAQ (reference sequence). There were TCR beta CDR3 regions amplified from RNA transcripts. In the first-round RT-PCR of the TCR CDR3, the HTBI primer set was used. TCRdb processed the multiplex PCR reads anew with MiXCR; each CDR3 protein has one entry. Among nearly 600,000 distinct CDR3 sequences listed, approximately 15% were seen once. This clonotype has a handful of counts. The antigen is not known. The rearrangement uses TRBV7-9 and TRBJ1-2, with 7 bases aligning to TRBD1. The sequenced material came from blood. The source is a young woman with Graves' ophthalmopathy. The CDR3 sequence is CASSPGTAIKTNYGYTF. CDR3 nucleotides: TGTGCCAGCAGCCCCGGGACAGCCATCAAAACTAACTATGGCTACACCTTC.